Presented here are 11 T cell receptor beta chains from one specimen sequenced in a study of blood T cell repertoires in COVID-19. TCRdb keeps only in-frame clones here, not all; method: immunoSEQ multiplex PCR. The data hold tens of thousands of clones, with over 65% observed a single time. The sequencing input was peripheral blood. These receptors originate from a man in his 60s with COVID-19, enrolled during active disease.

The chain couples TRBV5-1 to TRBJ2-7; 13 positions match TRBD2. Germline CDR1 reads SGHRS; CDR2 reads YFSETQ. The CDR3 consists of 14 residues. V was pared by 4 bases and J by 6 bases, with 4 bases of the junction left unmatched. This CDR3 is CASSSGLAGVEQYF. For the CDR3, the DNA is TGCGCCAGCAGCAGTGGACTAGCGGGAGTCGAGCAGTACTTC.

This clone was counted only a few times. The rearrangement joins TRBV5-1 to TRBJ2-7; 10 bases match TRBD1. This CDR3 is 14 amino acids long. V was clipped by 5 bases and J by 3 bases; unmatched bases: 5. CDR1 and CDR2 (germline): SGHRS, YFSETQ. CDR3 DNA sequence: TGCGCCAGCAGAGGAGGGACAGGGGTCTACGAGCAGTACTTC. Amino acid sequence: CASRGGTGVYEQYF.

V and J are TRBV4-1 and TRBJ2-5; D is possibly TRBD1 (5 bases). CDR1 and CDR2 from the germline V gene are MGHRA and YSYEKL. The CDR3 sequence is 14 residues long. The ends were cut back, 0 bases at V and 3 bases at J, with 8 bases in the middle. In nucleotides, the CDR3 is TGCGCCAGCAGCCAAGAAGGGGCAGAAGAGACCCAGTACTTC. Protein product: CASSQEGAEETQYF.

V is TRBV3-1 (or the pseudogene TRBV3-2) and J is TRBJ1-2, with D possibly being TRBD1 (6 bases). This CDR3 contains 14 residues. From germline, CDR1 is LGHDT and CDR2 YNNKEL (reference sequence). V lost 5 bases to trimming and J lost 3 bases, with 13 bases between them. In DNA form, the CDR3 reads TGTGCCAGCAGCAGACAGGTTAGCGACTATGGCTACACCTTC. Its translation: CASSRQVSDYGYTF.

V and J are TRBV6-5 and TRBJ1-3; D gene unclear. With 0 bases removed from V and 0 bases from J, the gap between germline ends came to 6 bases. Germline CDR1 is MNHEY and CDR2 is SVGAGI. The CDR3 contains 15 residues. This CDR3 reads CASSYSLSSGNTIYF. CDR3 in DNA: TGTGCCAGCAGTTACTCTCTATCCTCTGGAAACACCATATATTTT.

The chain links TRBV7-9 to TRBJ1-6; 7 positions agree with TRBD1. With 6 bases clipped from V and 7 bases from J, the junction kept 3 bases outside the gene matches. The V gene's germline CDR1 is SEHNR and CDR2 FQNEAQ (reference sequence). The CDR3 sequence is 13 residues long. CDR3 loop: CASRQGDNSPLHF. CDR3 nucleotide sequence: TGTGCCAGCAGGCAGGGGGACAATTCACCCCTCCACTTT.

This clone was detected only once. The J gene is TRBJ2-3, the V gene TRBV6-5; D not certain. Germline CDR1 and CDR2: MNHEY and SVGAGI. This CDR3 has 14 amino acids. Trimming took 0 bases from V and 3 from J, leaving 7 bases between them. DNA of the CDR3: TGTGCCAGCAGTTACTCGGGCCAGACAGATACGCAGTATTTT. Translated: CASSYSGQTDTQYF.

The J gene is TRBJ1-3, the V gene TRBV5-4, with 9 nucleotides matching TRBD1. V lost 4 bases to trimming and J lost 4 bases; unmatched junction nucleotides: 3. The CDR3 is made up of 14 amino acids. Germline assignment: CDR1 SGHNT and CDR2 YYREEE (reference sequence). CDR3 residues: CASSPGQGGNTIYF. The CDR3, as DNA: TGTGCCAGCAGCCCGGGACAGGGAGGAAACACCATATATTTT.

The gene calls are TRBV28 and TRBJ1-5; D possibly corresponds to TRBD1 (5 bases). The length of the CDR3 is 13 residues. Per germline, CDR1 MDHEN and CDR2 SYDVKM. Trimming removed 4 bases from V and 4 bases from J, with 8 bases in between. DNA for the CDR3: TGTGCCAGCAGTTCGTCAGGGAATCAGCCCCAGCATTTT. Protein: CASSSSGNQPQHF.

The genes are TRBV4-1 and TRBJ1-2, with D hard to call. The CDR3 runs 14 residues. V gave up 5 bases and J gave up 0 bases, with 10 bases separating them. Germline V gene lookup returns CDR1 MGHRA and CDR2 YSYEKL. CDR3 nucleotide sequence: TGCGCCAGCAGCATACGAGGAGCTAACTATGGCTACACCTTC. It translates to CASSIRGANYGYTF.

This sequence joins TRBV19 and TRBJ1-1, with D perhaps matching TRBD1 (6 bases). Trimming took 4 bases from V and 2 from J, leaving 11 bases between them. The germline V gene has CDR1 LNHDA and CDR2 SQIVND (reference sequence). The CDR3 runs to 14 residues. CDR3 DNA: TGTGCCAGTAGTAAGGCCAGGGGAAACACTGAAGCTTTCTTT. It codes for CASSKARGNTEAFF.